A single sample is the source of the 18 T cell receptor beta chains below, sequenced in a study of shared clonotypes between healthy human individuals. TCRdb's copy holds only in-frame clones and misses some; the assay was immunoSEQ multiplex PCR. Of millions of clones listed, roughly 95% are singletons. CD45RO-negative, CCR7-selected cells formed the naive CD8 fraction, which excluded terminally differentiated effector memory CD45RA+ cells. The specimen sequenced was naive CD8+ T cells sorted from blood. The receptor set was obtained from a man younger than 35 in good health.

This chain joins TRBV15 and TRBJ1-3, with D unclear. The CDR3 runs 16 residues. V was shortened by 3 bases and J by 0 bases, with 12 bases between the two germline ends. Looked up from germline, CDR1 is LNHNV and CDR2 is YYDKDF (reference sequence). CDR3 coding DNA: TGTGCCACCAGCAGCGGAGGGTTCACCTCTGGAAACACCATATATTTT. It translates to CATSSGGFTSGNTIYF. Supplemented by reference TRBV15 and TRBJ1-3, the full variable domain reads DAMVIQNPRYQVTQFGKPVTLSCSQTLNHNVMYWYQQKSSQAPKLLFHYYDKDFNNEADTPDNFQSRRPNTSFCFLDIRSPGLGDTAMYLCATSSGGFTSGNTIYFGEGSWLTVV.

This sequence joins TRBV6-7 and TRBJ1-1; D may be TRBD1 (6 bases). TRBV6-7 is known as an ORF, though its function is uncertain. Trimming removed 2 bases at V and 2 bases at J, with 15 bases between. The CDR3 consists of 16 residues. Written as DNA, the CDR3 is TGTGCCAGCAGTTACGCCCAGGAGGGGGTTAACACTGAAGCTTTCTTT. Its protein is CASSYAQEGVNTEAFF.

This chain connects TRBV6-6 to TRBJ1-1; tentatively, D is TRBD1 (5 bases). The V gene lost 2 bases and the J gene lost 1 base, with 8 bases spanning the gap. Germline V gene data show CDR1 as MNHNY and CDR2 as SVGAGI (reference sequence). This CDR3 spans 14 amino acids. DNA for the CDR3: TGTGCCAGCAGTTACGGCGGGACGAACACTGAAGCTTTCTTT. Translation: CASSYGGTNTEAFF.

This chain connects TRBV15 to TRBJ1-4; D is uncertain. Germline V gene data show CDR1 as LNHNV and CDR2 as YYDKDF (reference sequence). There are 15 residues in the CDR3. With 4 bases removed from V and 0 bases from J, the gap between germline ends came to 9 bases. CDR3 in DNA: TGTGCCACCAGCACGGTACATGCAACTAATGAAAAACTGTTTTTT. This encodes CATSTVHATNEKLFF. The entire variable domain, with the rest obtained from reference TRBV15 and TRBJ1-4, is as follows: DAMVIQNPRYQVTQFGKPVTLSCSQTLNHNVMYWYQQKSSQAPKLLFHYYDKDFNNEADTPDNFQSRRPNTSFCFLDIRSPGLGDTAMYLCATSTVHATNEKLFFGSGTQLSVL.

On this clone itself: Other DNA sequences of this sample code for an identical CDR3. This chain uses TRBV5-1 with TRBJ2-7; D possibly corresponds to TRBD2 (5 bases). Germline CDR1 is SGHRS and CDR2 is YFSETQ. V gave up 4 bases and J gave up 2 bases, with 10 bases separating them. The CDR3 has 13 amino acids. The CDR3 loop reads CASSPDGAYEQYF. The CDR3 bases are TGCGCCAGCAGCCCAGACGGGGCCTACGAGCAGTACTTC.

The gene calls are TRBV9 and TRBJ2-1, with a weak D call TRBD2 (5 bases). The CDR3 loop spans 14 amino acids. The V end was cut by 3 bases, the J end by 5 bases, with 12 bases between. Germline V gene lookup returns CDR1 SGDLS and CDR2 YYNGEE. The CDR3 sequence: CASSGSGWHNEQFF. DNA for the CDR3: TGTGCCAGCAGCGGGTCGGGGTGGCACAATGAGCAGTTCTTC.

This chain links TRBV29-1 with TRBJ1-3; D may be TRBD1 (6 bases). Looked up from germline, CDR1 is SQVTM and CDR2 is ANQGSEA. The V end was cut by 4 bases, the J end by 4 bases, with 23 bases between. The CDR3 has 17 residues. This chain's CDR3 is CSVVGAPGGHSGNTIYF. CDR3 DNA: TGCAGCGTTGTGGGGGCCCCGGGGGGTCATTCGGGAAACACCATATATTTT.

This clone was detected only a few times. The same CDR3 can be traced to other DNA sequences in this sample. V gene TRBV7-9 combines with J gene TRBJ2-7; TRBD1 is a possible D gene (5 bases). The CDR3 extends over 12 amino acids. V lost 6 bases and J lost 3, with 9 bases in between. Germline CDR1 is SEHNR and CDR2 is FQNEAQ (reference sequence). CDR3 sequence reads: CASSYDSYEQYF. Written as DNA, the CDR3 is TGTGCCAGCAGTTATGACAGCTACGAGCAGTACTTC.

This chain joins TRBV2 and TRBJ1-2, with D hard to call. The CDR3 totals 13 residues. Germline V gives CDR1 SNHLY, CDR2 FYNNEI. V lost 3 bases, J lost 4 bases, and 9 bases lay in between. As DNA, the CDR3 is TGTGCCAGCAGTGATTCCGCCAGCTATGGCTACACCTTC. It encodes CASSDSASYGYTF.

In this sample, this clone turned up a few times. The same CDR3 arises from other DNA sequences in this sample as well. This chain joins TRBV7-2 and TRBJ1-5; perhaps TRBD1 as D (5 bases). Germline lookup yields CDR1 SGHTA and CDR2 FQGNSA. Trimming stripped 1 base from V and 6 bases from J, with 7 bases between. CDR3 length: 13 residues. The CDR3 nucleotides read TGTGCCAGCAGCTTAGGGGGGTCTCAGCCCCAGCATTTT. This sequence encodes CASSLGGSQPQHF.

This rearrangement joins TRBV5-1 to TRBJ1-3; D unclear. The V and J ends lost 5 bases and 2 bases respectively, with 8 bases between them. The CDR3 is made up of 13 amino acids. Germline V lookup: CDR1 SGHRS, CDR2 YFSETQ. CDR3 sequence reads: CASSMNAGNTIYF. DNA for the CDR3: TGCGCCAGCAGTATGAACGCTGGAAACACCATATATTTT.

The chain recombines TRBV29-1 with TRBJ2-1, with D perhaps TRBD2 (6 bases). The CDR3 is made up of 13 amino acids. Germline assignment: CDR1 SQVTM and CDR2 ANQGSEA. V was cut by 7 bases and J by 14 bases, with 24 bases left in between. The CDR3 sequence: CSAWTPGEGVKFF. As DNA, the CDR3 is TGCAGCGCCTGGACCCCGGGAGAGGGTGTCAAGTTCTTC.

Remarks on this clone: At the DNA level, this CDR3 is encoded by other sequences in the same sample as well. The V call is TRBV5-4, the J call TRBJ2-7, with a weak D call TRBD2 (6 bases). The ends were cut back, 3 bases at V and 0 bases at J, with 7 bases in the middle. Germline CDR1 is SGHNT and CDR2 is YYREEE (reference sequence). The CDR3 length is 13 residues. The CDR3 nucleotides read TGTGCCAGCAGCTCGCGGGGCTCCTACGAGCAGTACTTC. Amino acids: CASSSRGSYEQYF.

A note on this clone: Other DNA sequences in the sample encode the same CDR3. The chain employs TRBV5-4 and TRBJ1-6; unclear D gene. The germline CDR1 and CDR2 sequences are SGHNT and YYREEE (reference sequence). The CDR3 covers 12 residues. V gave up 2 bases and J gave up 7 bases, with 4 bases separating them. This chain's CDR3 is CASSLQNSPLHF. In DNA form, the CDR3 reads TGTGCCAGCAGCTTACAGAATTCACCCCTCCACTTT.

The chain joins TRBV29-1 to TRBJ1-2, with D possibly matching TRBD1 (5 bases). The CDR3 runs 11 residues. Trimming cost V 6 bases and J 3 bases, with 8 bases left between them. Germline V gene lookup returns CDR1 SQVTM and CDR2 ANQGSEA. DNA of the CDR3: TGCAGCGTACAGGCCTACTATGGCTACACCTTC. Residues: CSVQAYYGYTF.

This clone was counted a single time. This sequence joins TRBV6-5 and TRBJ1-5; a weak D match, TRBD1 (5 bases). With 6 bases removed from V and 3 bases from J, the gap between germline ends came to 9 bases. Germline CDR1 and CDR2: MNHEY and SVGAGI. This CDR3 is built from 13 residues. The CDR3 here is CASRTGTNQPQHF. Written as DNA, the CDR3 is TGTGCCAGCAGAACCGGGACCAATCAGCCCCAGCATTTT.

DNA for the CDR3: TGTGCCAGCTCACCACCGGTCAGGGGCATAACGGCCGGCACAGATACGCAGTATTTT. Residues: CASSPPVRGITAGTDTQYF. The V call is TRBV18, the J call TRBJ2-3, with a tentative D call TRBD1 (6 bases). Trimming left V 0 bases short and J 1 base short, with 20 bases between. Germline V gene data show CDR1 as KGHSH and CDR2 as LQKENI. The CDR3 consists of 19 residues.

The chain uses TRBV27 and TRBJ2-1; 7 bases fit TRBD1. V lost 5 bases and J lost 8; bases outside the gene matches: 6. The germline CDR1 and CDR2 sequences are MNHEY and SMNVEV (reference sequence). This CDR3 spans 13 amino acids. For the CDR3, the DNA is TGTGCCAGCAGTGGGACAGAAGGGGATGAGCAGTTCTTC. It codes for CASSGTEGDEQFF.